This T cell receptor beta chain was observed in a study of Graves' ophthalmopathy and Graves' hyperthyroidism. At the level of the study: Peripheral blood collection took place at initial diagnosis, before any treatment. Study-level points and caveats: Blood samples also showed most expanded thyroid clonotypes exceeding 0.001 frequency.

Turning to this clonotype: Its antigen is not known.

RNA transcripts were the template, and TCR beta CDR3 regions were amplified from them. A first-round RT-PCR used HTBI primers, followed by a second-round multiplex PCR. One entry per CDR3 protein, called by TCRdb with MiXCR from the multiplex PCR reads. Among 650,000 to 900,000 distinct CDR3 sequences listed, 40% were seen once. Germline V lookup: CDR1 LNHDA, CDR2 SQIVND (reference sequence). This CDR3 spans 14 amino acids. V was clipped by 3 bases and J by 1 base; unmatched bases: 2. V usage is TRBV19 and J usage is TRBJ1-1; TRBD1 aligns across 7 bases. Sequenced sample: peripheral blood. This receptor was taken from an adult man with Graves' ophthalmopathy. The CDR3 region has the DNA TGTGCCAGTAGTATGGGACAGACGAACACTGAAGCTTTCTTT. Translation: CASSMGQTNTEAFF.